This entry concerns a single T cell receptor (beta chain). These data belong to a study of blood T cell repertoires in COVID-19. Study-wide context: Samples taken during acute and convalescent COVID-19 were collected in the United States, Italy and Spain.

In the original processing: The assay estimated nucleated cells by amplifying reference gene primers. Repertoires were generated with immunoSEQ multiplex PCR, while TCRdb's copy carries only in-frame clones and drops some. The V and J calls and clone size were taken over from that table, and D and trimming were inferred from the DNA. Among 100,000 to 150,000 clones listed, more than 70% were seen once. Germline loops: CDR1 SGHDN, CDR2 FVKESK. There are 13 residues in the CDR3. V gave up 5 bases and J gave up 2 bases; unmatched junction bases: 2. The clonotype was recovered from a woman over 75 with COVID-19, enrolled during active disease. This sequence joins TRBV14 and TRBJ1-2; 7 bases align to TRBD1. The sequenced sample consisted of peripheral blood. The CDR3 protein is CASSMGQNYGYTF. CDR3 DNA: TGTGCCAGCAGCATGGGACAGAACTATGGCTACACCTTC.